This passage covers 20 T cell receptor beta chains from one sample sequenced in a study of human T cells and chemical hapten exposure. One entry per CDR3 protein, called by TCRdb with MiXCR from the RACE reads. The sample includes approximately 110,000 distinct CDR3 sequences, more than 9.5% seen only once; the top ten take 3.5%. Documented time point: patch test 1, 2 weeks after DPC sensitization. The treatment here: therapeutic diphenylcyclopropenone sensitization with weekly scalp DPC. The sequencing used whole blood, collected in connection with sensitization to the hapten diphenylcyclopropenone (DPC). These receptors all come from a woman between 35 and 50 years old with alopecia areata. Some clones in this sample may be carry-over from other donors' samples.

The chain carries TRBV12-3 or TRBV12-4 and TRBJ2-1; 7 nucleotides match TRBD2. The CDR3 runs to 16 residues. V was pared by 2 bases and J by 2 bases, with 6 bases of the junction left unmatched. The CDR3 protein is CASSLQAAGTYNEQFF. CDR3 DNA: TGTGCCAGCAGTTTACAGGCAGCGGGAACCTACAATGAGCAGTTCTTC.

This clonotype has at least ten counts. The chain employs TRBV6-2 or TRBV6-3 and TRBJ2-7; 8 bases are shared with TRBD1. CDR1 is MNHEY, CDR2 SVGEGT, per germline. With V trimmed by 6 bases and J by 2 bases, 6 bases remained unmatched. This CDR3 is 14 amino acids long. For the CDR3, the DNA is TGTGCCAGCAGGGGGAGACAGGGGCCCTACGAGCAGTACTTC. Translating it yields CASRGRQGPYEQYF.

The gene calls are TRBV7-2 and TRBJ1-1; D is uncertain. With 8 bases removed from V and 1 base from J, the gap between germline ends came to 14 bases. This CDR3 has 14 amino acids. Germline values: CDR1 SGHTA, CDR2 FQGNSA. The CDR3 here is CASAPVGPNTEAFF. CDR3 DNA: TGTGCCAGCGCCCCCGTGGGCCCGAACACTGAAGCTTTCTTT.

The chain is built from TRBV3-1 and TRBJ2-2; the D gene is possibly TRBD2 (6 bases). The CDR3 has 13 amino acids. From germline, CDR1 is LGHDT and CDR2 YNNKEL (reference sequence). The ends were cut back, 6 bases at V and 5 bases at J, with 10 bases in the middle. DNA of the CDR3: TGTGCCAGCAGTCATCGGGGGACCGGGGAGCTGTTTTTT. Its protein product is CASSHRGTGELFF.

This clonotype has ten or more counts. The CDR3 here is CASSKGQGAAQYF. DNA for the CDR3: TGCGCCAGCAGCAAAGGACAGGGGGCGGCCCAGTACTTC. The chain couples TRBV5-1 to TRBJ2-5, with 11 bases identical to TRBD1. Germline values: CDR1 SGHRS, CDR2 YFSETQ. CDR3 length: 13 residues. The junction had 5 bases not matched to a gene; V was cut back by 4 bases and J by 9 bases.

In its sample, this clonotype was seen many times. This rearrangement joins TRBV6-6 to TRBJ2-1; 10 nucleotides agree with TRBD2. Trimming removed 2 bases from V and 4 bases from J; junction bases left unmatched: 5. Germline V gives CDR1 MNHNY, CDR2 SVGAGI (reference sequence). The length of the CDR3 is 16 residues. CDR3 nucleotides: TGTGCCAGCAGTTACCTCAGCGGGAGGGGATACAATGAGCAGTTCTTC. It specifies CASSYLSGRGYNEQFF.

About this clonotype: It may be a read error: a sequence one base away is much more abundant. This sequence joins TRBV4-2 and TRBJ1-5; D uncertain. This CDR3 is 14 amino acids long. CDR1 and CDR2 (germline): LGHNA, YNFKEQ. CDR3: CACSQDGGNQPQHF. CDR3 nucleotide sequence: TGTGCCTGCAGCCAAGATGGGGGCAATCAGCCCCAGCATTTT.

This clonotype came up a few times. DNA for the CDR3: TGTGCCAGCAGTACTCACCCAAGGGGGGAAAAACTGTTTTTT. Translating gives CASSTHPRGEKLFF. This chain links TRBV27 with TRBJ1-4, with D maybe TRBD1 (6 bases). This CDR3 region has 14 residues. The germline CDR1 and CDR2 sequences are MNHEY and SMNVEV (reference sequence). The V and J ends lost 5 bases and 8 bases respectively, with 15 bases between them.

The chain carries TRBV10-3 and TRBJ2-3; TRBD2 might be the D (7 bases). Per the germline V gene, CDR1 is ENHRY and CDR2 is SYGVKD. The CDR3 covers 15 residues. The V end lost 3 bases, the J end lost 4 bases, and 14 bases lay between the germline ends. The CDR3 region is CAISEWGGRADTQYF. The CDR3 DNA sequence: TGTGCCATCAGTGAATGGGGGGGCAGGGCAGATACGCAGTATTTT.

This clonotype was seen ten or more times. The V call is TRBV7-2, the J call TRBJ1-1; tentative D call: TRBD1 (6 bases). V lost 0 bases, J lost 0 bases, and 14 bases lay in between. CDR3 length: 17 amino acids. CDR1 and CDR2 from the germline V gene are SGHTA and FQGNSA. CDR3 sequence: CASSLAATGALNTEAFF. The CDR3 nucleotides read TGTGCCAGCAGCTTAGCTGCGACAGGCGCGCTGAACACTGAAGCTTTCTTT. Full variable domain (outside the CDR3, taken from reference TRBV7-2 and TRBJ1-1): GAGVSQSPSNKVTEKGKDVELRCDPISGHTALYWYRQSLGQGLEFLIYFQGNSAPDKSGLPSDRFSAERTGGSVSTLTIQRTQQEDSAVYLCASSLAATGALNTEAFFGQGTRLTVV.

Only one count was recorded for this clonotype. The chain is built from TRBV6-2 or TRBV6-3 and TRBJ1-1; weak D call: TRBD1 (6 bases). The germline V and J ends were trimmed by 6 bases and 13 bases, with 21 bases remaining between them. CDR3 size: 13 residues. The germline CDR1 and CDR2 sequences are MNHEY and SVGEGT. The CDR3 sequence is CASSTGSGLKLFF. CDR3 in DNA: TGTGCCAGCAGCACAGGGTCAGGGCTGAAGCTTTTCTTT.

This chain uses TRBV12-3 or TRBV12-4 with TRBJ2-1; D possibly matches TRBD1 or TRBD2 (5 bases each). The CDR3 runs to 14 residues. Trimming removed 2 bases from V and 10 bases from J, with 15 bases in between. This chain's CDR3 is CASSLFAGAQEQFF. CDR3 sequence (DNA): TGTGCCAGCAGTTTATTCGCCGGGGCTCAGGAGCAGTTCTTC.

The rearrangement links TRBV20-1 to TRBJ1-5; unclear D gene. V lost 5 bases, J lost 0 bases, and 8 bases lay in between. The CDR3 covers 13 residues. The germline V gene has CDR1 DFQATT and CDR2 SNEGSKA (reference sequence). CDR3 DNA sequence: TGCAGTGCTGCGGGAGATAGCAATCAGCCCCAGCATTTT. It encodes CSAAGDSNQPQHF.

This clonotype showed up just a few times. The chain links TRBV5-4 to TRBJ1-4; TRBD1 is a possible D gene (6 bases). The ends were cut back, 0 bases at V and 8 bases at J, with 17 bases in the middle. The CDR3 consists of 16 residues. Germline V gene sequence: CDR1 SGHNT, CDR2 YYREEE (reference sequence). This CDR3 is CASSLDPSGGGEKLFF. The CDR3 bases are TGTGCCAGCAGCTTGGACCCCTCCGGGGGCGGAGAAAAACTGTTTTTT.

In the case of this clonotype: A clone one base away is much larger, so this may be a read error. The gene calls are TRBV12-3 or TRBV12-4 and TRBJ1-5; D gene uncertain. CDR3 length: 14 amino acids. V lost 7 bases, J lost 7 bases, and 17 bases lay in between. CDR3 bases: TGTGCCAGCACCAAACTGGGAAGGCGACAGCCCCAGCATTTT. Translating it yields CASTKLGRRQPQHF.

V is TRBV29-1 and J is TRBJ1-1, with 8 bases fitting TRBD1. There are 10 residues in the CDR3. V lost 7 bases and J lost 11; bases outside the gene matches: 6. Germline CDR1 and CDR2: SQVTM and ANQGSEA. CDR3 nucleotide sequence: TGCAGCGCCGGACAGGGTACGGCTTTCTTT. Translation: CSAGQGTAFF.

This clonotype came up many times. The V gene is TRBV5-5, the J gene TRBJ2-3; no definite D call. Trimming removed 1 base from V and 2 bases from J, with 8 bases in between. The CDR3 contains 14 residues. From germline, CDR1 is SGHKS and CDR2 YYEKEE (reference sequence). The CDR3 here is CASSLSVPTDTQYF. The CDR3, as DNA: TGTGCCAGCAGCTTGTCGGTCCCCACAGATACGCAGTATTTT.

This chain connects TRBV29-1 to TRBJ1-2; TRBD1 matches at 10 bases. V lost 5 bases, J lost 6 bases, and 6 bases stayed unmatched. This CDR3 spans 13 amino acids. The V gene's germline CDR1 is SQVTM and CDR2 ANQGSEA. The CDR3 is CSVSGTGVDGYTF. CDR3 sequence (DNA): TGCAGCGTTTCTGGGACAGGGGTGGATGGCTACACCTTC. Supplemented by reference TRBV29-1 and TRBJ1-2, the full variable domain reads SAVISQKPSRDICQRGTSLTIQCQVDSQVTMMFWYRQQPGQSLTLIATANQGSEATYESGFVIDKFPISRPNLTFSTLTVSNMSPEDSSIYLCSVSGTGVDGYTFGSGTRLTVV.

This clonotype was seen ten or more times. V is TRBV30 and J is TRBJ2-1, with unresolved D. The germline gives CDR1 GTSNPN, CDR2 SVGIG (reference sequence). V was shortened by 5 bases and J by 7 bases, with 15 bases between the two germline ends. This CDR3 is built from 13 residues. CDR3 in DNA: TGTGCCTGGGACCTCGGGCCGTTTAATGAGCAGTTCTTC. It encodes CAWDLGPFNEQFF.

This clonotype was seen more than once but under ten times. The chain links TRBV15 to TRBJ2-7, with D possibly being TRBD2 (5 bases). This CDR3 spans 14 amino acids. CDR1 is LNHNV and CDR2 is YYDKDF in the germline V gene (reference sequence). V was shortened by 0 bases and J by 7 bases, with 13 bases between the two germline ends. CDR3 in DNA: TGTGCCACCAGCAGAGATGTCGGGATCCAGGAGCAGTACTTC. This translates into CATSRDVGIQEQYF.